The 10 T cell receptor beta chains below were found in one sample sequenced in a study of blood T cell repertoires in COVID-19 (TCRdb year 2020). To prepare the library, the immunoSEQ multiplex PCR assay was applied. TCRdb re-hosts the immuneACCESS table, in-frame sequences only. Its copies lack some clones; in the studies checked, an unresolved V gene accounts for under half of them, and the cause for the rest is not known. The sample yields under 100,000 clones; over 75% were counted once. The biggest ten clones account for about 17% of the sample. Material: peripheral blood. These TCRs come from a human donor in a cohort sampled during active COVID-19.

This clone turned up a few times. This chain links TRBV12-3 or TRBV12-4 with TRBJ1-2; tentatively, D is TRBD1 (6 bases). CDR3 length equals 12 residues. V was pared by 4 bases and J by 6 bases, with 9 bases between. The CDR3 is CASSWTVDGYTF. The CDR3 coding sequence is TGTGCCAGCAGTTGGACAGTGGATGGCTACACCTTC.

The chain employs TRBV6-5 and TRBJ2-1, with 7 bases identical to TRBD1. Germline V gene data show CDR1 as MNHEY and CDR2 as SVGAGI. V was clipped by 2 bases and J by 1 base; unmatched bases: 5. This CDR3 contains 16 residues. The CDR3 DNA sequence: TGTGCCAGCAGTTACCGGGGACAGATATCCTACAATGAGCAGTTCTTC. This sequence encodes CASSYRGQISYNEQFF.

V and J are TRBV5-1 and TRBJ1-3, with no clear D. V was clipped by 4 bases and J by 2 bases, with 10 bases between them. Germline V lookup: CDR1 SGHRS, CDR2 YFSETQ. CDR3 size: 14 residues. For the CDR3, the DNA is TGCGCCAGCAGCGGAGAGGGTACTGGAAACACCATATATTTT. Protein sequence: CASSGEGTGNTIYF.

The CDR3 sequence: CAWQQGSYGYTF. The CDR3, as DNA: TGTGCCTGGCAACAGGGGAGCTATGGCTACACCTTC. The chain uses TRBV30 and TRBJ1-2; 7 bases agree with TRBD1. This CDR3 comprises 12 residues. The germline CDR1 and CDR2 sequences are GTSNPN and SVGIG (reference sequence). V was clipped by 5 bases and J by 4 bases; unmatched bases: 4.

The genes are TRBV5-8 and TRBJ1-3, with D hard to call. V gave up 5 bases and J gave up 0 bases, with 12 bases separating them. This CDR3 is 15 amino acids long. Germline V gives CDR1 SGHTS, CDR2 YDEGEE. Here the CDR3 DNA reads TGTGCCAGCAGACCACCGAGTGGCTCTGGAAACACCATATATTTT. Its protein is CASRPPSGSGNTIYF.

This clone was found once. The chain's CDR3 is CASSLNANSGANVLTF. CDR3 nucleotide sequence: TGTGCCAGCAGCTTAAATGCGAATTCTGGGGCCAACGTCCTGACTTTC. This chain joins TRBV7-2 and TRBJ2-6, with D unclear. In germline, CDR1 is SGHTA, CDR2 FQGNSA. The CDR3 contains 16 residues. V was shortened by 2 bases and J by 1 base, with 9 bases between the two germline ends.

CDR3: CASSLPPTSQGLRTEAFF. CDR3 bases: TGTGCCAGTAGTCTTCCTCCGACTTCACAGGGGTTGCGCACTGAAGCTTTCTTT. The rearrangement uses TRBV19 and TRBJ1-1; TRBD1 agrees at 7 bases. J was trimmed by 4 bases and V by 5 bases; bases with no gene match: 19. The CDR3 is 18 amino acids. In germline, CDR1 is LNHDA, CDR2 SQIVND (reference sequence).

This clone was seen more than once but under ten times. The rearrangement uses TRBV7-3 and TRBJ2-1, with D unclear. Germline loops: CDR1 SGHTA, CDR2 FQGTGA. This CDR3 has 11 amino acids. Trimming removed 7 bases at V and 7 bases at J, with 8 bases between. The CDR3 bases are TGTGCCAGCACCGACGGGAATGAGCAGTTCTTC. It yields the protein CASTDGNEQFF.

CDR3: CASSRTGWDPDEQFF. The CDR3 DNA is TGTGCCAGCAGTCGAACAGGGTGGGATCCGGATGAGCAGTTCTTC. This rearrangement joins TRBV28 to TRBJ2-1; tentative D call: TRBD1 (6 bases). This CDR3 contains 15 residues. Trimming pared 5 bases from V and 8 bases from J, leaving 19 bases between. Germline CDR1 reads MDHEN; CDR2 reads SYDVKM.

The genes are TRBV9 and TRBJ1-1, with D possibly being TRBD1 (6 bases). This CDR3 is 16 amino acids long. The V gene's germline CDR1 is SGDLS and CDR2 YYNGEE. V shed 4 bases and J shed 0 bases, with 16 bases lying between them. The chain's CDR3 is CASSPKGGALNTEAFF. The CDR3 DNA sequence: TGTGCCAGCAGCCCCAAGGGGGGGGCCTTGAACACTGAAGCTTTCTTT.